This T cell receptor (beta chain) was obtained from a study of control samples from healthy donors and cancer patients. This table comes from immunoSEQ multiplex PCR, and its TCRdb copy is limited to in-frame clones, with some not included. The sample data list about 210,000 clones. The CDR3 covers 15 residues. Germline assignment: CDR1 LNHDA and CDR2 SQIVND (reference sequence). Trimming removed 3 bases from V and 1 base from J, with 12 bases in between. The genes are TRBV19 and TRBJ1-1; D may be TRBD1 (5 bases). Sample: blood. The clonotype comes from a woman younger than 45 in good health. For the CDR3, the DNA is TGTGCCAGTAGTATGCAGTCAGGGCGGAACACTGAAGCTTTCTTT. Residues: CASSMQSGRNTEAFF.